Below are 18 T cell receptor beta chains sequenced from a single sample in a study of CD4 T cells in relation to SARS-CoV-2 and coronaviruses. These TCRs' antigens remain unknown. Clones were read by immunoSEQ multiplex PCR, and TCRdb kept only the in-frame ones, dropping some. The table lists approximately 24,000 clones, around 76% of them singletons. Unexposed donor CD4+ T cells date from 2011-2018, before the COVID-19 pandemic. CD4+ T cells were isolated from the cells after more than nine days of culture. The sequencing sample was made of CD4+ T cells from PBMCs, cultured in vitro. The source of these receptors is a human donor in good health.

The V call is TRBV11-2, the J call TRBJ1-1; D uncertain. CDR3 length equals 13 residues. Trimming removed 3 bases from V and 4 bases from J, with 9 bases in between. Germline V gene data show CDR1 as SGHAT and CDR2 as FQNNGV. CDR3 amino acids: CASSFPGPTEAFF. The CDR3 bases are TGTGCCAGCAGCTTCCCGGGCCCCACTGAAGCTTTCTTT.

The chain is built from TRBV5-1 and TRBJ1-2; a possible D gene is TRBD1 (5 bases). Germline CDR1 reads SGHRS; CDR2 reads YFSETQ. The V end lost 6 bases, the J end lost 4 bases, and 19 bases lay between the germline ends. The CDR3 loop spans 15 amino acids. CDR3 residues: CASTPTGTAIYGYTF. In DNA form, the CDR3 reads TGCGCCAGCACCCCGACGGGGACGGCCATCTATGGCTACACCTTC. The full variable domain, with the rest looked up from reference TRBV5-1 and TRBJ1-2, is KAGVTQTPRYLIKTRGQQVTLSCSPISGHRSVSWYQQTPGQGLQFLFEYFSETQRNKGNFPGRFSGRQFSNSRSEMNVSTLELGDSALYLCASTPTGTAIYGYTFGSGTRLTVV.

The V and J genes are TRBV5-1 and TRBJ2-3, with TRBD2 matching 13 bases. V dropped 7 bases and J dropped 3; count of bases not matched to a gene: 2. Per germline, CDR1 SGHRS and CDR2 YFSETQ. The CDR3 extends over 14 amino acids. The CDR3 loop reads CASGLAGETDTQYF. CDR3 nucleotides: TGCGCCAGCGGACTAGCGGGAGAGACAGATACGCAGTATTTT.

This chain links TRBV18 with TRBJ2-5, with TRBD2 matching 10 bases. The length of the CDR3 is 16 residues. V trimming: 3 bases; J trimming: 0 bases; junction bases outside the gene matches: 4. From germline, CDR1 is KGHSH and CDR2 LQKENI. CDR3 sequence (DNA): TGTGCCAGCTCACCCTCCACTAGCGGGAACCAAGAGACCCAGTACTTC. This codes for CASSPSTSGNQETQYF.

This chain links TRBV3-1 (or the pseudogene TRBV3-2) with TRBJ1-5; no definite D call. The V gene's germline CDR1 is LGHDT and CDR2 YNNKEL (reference sequence). The CDR3 has 14 residues. V gave up 7 bases and J gave up 0 bases, with 10 bases separating them. Written as DNA, the CDR3 is TGTGCCAGCACTCGTGGTTATAGCAATCAGCCCCAGCATTTT. Amino acids: CASTRGYSNQPQHF.

The J gene is TRBJ2-7, the V gene TRBV29-1; D perhaps matches TRBD1 (6 bases). The CDR3 is 13 residues long. The V and J ends lost 4 bases and 12 bases respectively, with 22 bases between them. Germline V gives CDR1 SQVTM, CDR2 ANQGSEA. CDR3 nucleotide sequence: TGCAGCGTTGTAATCAGGGGCGGATCCCCCCCGTACTTC. Protein sequence: CSVVIRGGSPPYF.

J is TRBJ2-7 and V is TRBV30, with TRBD1 as a possible D gene (6 bases). This CDR3 spans 14 amino acids. V was pared by 5 bases and J by 2 bases, with 16 bases between. Germline CDR1 reads GTSNPN; CDR2 reads SVGIG (reference sequence). The CDR3 sequence is CAWDPGQSTYEQYF. CDR3 coding DNA: TGTGCCTGGGACCCGGGACAATCGACCTACGAGCAGTACTTC.

CDR3 bases: TGTGCCGCCGCCGGGAGCACAGATACGCAGTATTTT. It is translated as CAAAGSTDTQYF. This chain uses TRBV24-1 with TRBJ2-3; the D is unclear. Trimming stripped 12 bases from V and 0 bases from J, with 9 bases between. The germline gives CDR1 KGHDR, CDR2 SFDVKD. The CDR3 covers 12 residues.

The chain uses TRBV18 and TRBJ2-5; the match to TRBD1 covers 7 bases. The CDR3 runs 14 residues. The V segment lost 6 bases and the J segment 5 bases; nucleotides outside the gene matches: 9. Germline lookup yields CDR1 KGHSH and CDR2 LQKENI. The CDR3 nucleotides are TGTGCCAGCTCGCCCCGACAGGGATTGGAGACCCAGTACTTC. This translates into CASSPRQGLETQYF.

This rearrangement joins TRBV7-3 to TRBJ2-3; no reliable D call. Germline lookup yields CDR1 SGHTA and CDR2 FQGTGA. The CDR3 sequence is 13 residues long. V lost 1 base to trimming and J lost 6 bases, with 8 bases between them. The CDR3 region is CASSLNARDTQYF. As DNA, the CDR3 is TGTGCCAGCAGCTTAAATGCGCGGGATACGCAGTATTTT.

The rearrangement uses TRBV10-2 and TRBJ1-2; 11 bases match TRBD1. This CDR3 region has 15 residues. The V gene's germline CDR1 is WSHSY and CDR2 SAAADI. The ends lost 4 bases at V and 7 bases at J; junction bases unmatched: 8. The CDR3 loop reads CASSVGQGASTGYTF. Here the CDR3 DNA reads TGCGCCAGCAGTGTAGGACAGGGGGCGAGCACTGGCTACACCTTC.

In this sample, this clone turned up once. This chain connects TRBV19 to TRBJ2-5; tentatively, D is TRBD1 (5 bases). The CDR3 contains 18 residues. V lost 3 bases, J lost 2 bases, and 22 bases lay in between. The germline CDR1 and CDR2 sequences are LNHDA and SQIVND (reference sequence). The CDR3: CASSMRDVAGPTQETQYF. CDR3 sequence (DNA): TGTGCCAGTAGTATGCGAGATGTGGCAGGGCCCACGCAAGAGACCCAGTACTTC.

The CDR3 region has the DNA TGTGCCACCAGTGACATAGGGACAGAAGAGACCCAGTACTTC. Its protein is CATSDIGTEETQYF. The rearrangement joins TRBV24-1 to TRBJ2-5; 7 bases agree with TRBD1. Germline V CDR1 and CDR2: KGHDR, SFDVKD. CDR3 size: 14 residues. Unmatched junction bases numbered 4, after V lost 4 bases and J lost 3 bases.

The chain carries TRBV12-3 or TRBV12-4 and TRBJ2-2; no reliable D call. V lost 2 bases and J 7 bases, leaving 8 bases between the germline ends. CDR3 size: 13 residues. The CDR3 nucleotides are TGTGCCAGCAGTTTACGAAGGGACGGGGAGCTGTTTTTT. Translation gives CASSLRRDGELFF.

V usage is TRBV18 and J usage is TRBJ2-7, with 10 bases identical to TRBD1. The V gene's germline CDR1 is KGHSH and CDR2 LQKENI. Trimming cost V 0 bases and J 5 bases; bases outside gene matches: 1. The CDR3 has 14 amino acids. The chain's CDR3 is CASSPPTGGHEQYF. The CDR3 DNA follows: TGTGCCAGCTCACCACCGACAGGGGGCCACGAGCAGTACTTC.

The chain joins TRBV6-6 to TRBJ2-2, with 10 bases aligning to TRBD2. This CDR3 is built from 16 residues. Germline V gives CDR1 MNHNY, CDR2 SVGAGI (reference sequence). Trimming removed 7 bases from V and 1 base from J; junction bases left unmatched: 6. Written as DNA, the CDR3 is TGTGCCAGCACTCCTCTAGCGGGGGAGAACACCGGGGAGCTGTTTTTT. It encodes CASTPLAGENTGELFF.

V usage is TRBV5-1 and J usage is TRBJ1-5; the D gene is possibly TRBD1 (5 bases). CDR1 and CDR2 from the germline V gene are SGHRS and YFSETQ. The CDR3 consists of 15 residues. Trimming pared 2 bases from V and 6 bases from J, leaving 15 bases between. DNA of the CDR3: TGCGCCAGCAGCTTACAGCCCGGGGGGGGTCAGCCCCAGCATTTT. Translated, it gives CASSLQPGGGQPQHF.

The chain recombines TRBV7-9 with TRBJ1-2; maybe TRBD1 (5 bases). Between the trimmed V and J ends, which lost 3 bases and 4 bases, there was a span of 12 bases. Germline CDR1 SEHNR, CDR2 FQNEAQ (reference sequence). The CDR3 consists of 14 residues. CDR3 coding DNA: TGTGCCAGCAGCTTTGGGGGGTCAATCTATGGCTACACCTTC. This translates into CASSFGGSIYGYTF. Supplemented by reference TRBV7-9 and TRBJ1-2, the full variable domain reads DTGVSQNPRHKITKRGQNVTFRCDPISEHNRLYWYRQTLGQGPEFLTYFQNEAQLEKSRLLSDRFSAERPKGSFSTLEIQRTEQGDSAMYLCASSFGGSIYGYTFGSGTRLTVV.